The 24 T cell receptor beta chains presented below share a single source sample, sequenced in a study of CD8 T cells in Susac syndrome. The authors reverse transcribed about 0.5 to 1 ug RNA with random hexamers. TCRdb re-called the immunoSEQ multiplex PCR reads through MiXCR, storing one row per CDR3 protein. The data show around 300,000 distinct CDR3 sequences, around 85% seen once. Sequenced sample: CD8+ T cells from PBMCs. These receptors all stem from a human donor with multiple sclerosis.

This chain joins TRBV5-5 and TRBJ2-5; D perhaps matches TRBD1 (6 bases). The V end lost 1 base, the J end lost 5 bases, and 15 bases lay between the germline ends. This CDR3 has 15 residues. In germline, CDR1 is SGHKS, CDR2 YYEKEE (reference sequence). This CDR3 reads CASSLWAGAQETQYF. DNA for the CDR3: TGTGCCAGCAGCTTGTGGGCAGGGGCACAGGAGACCCAGTACTTC.

This clonotype was seen once. The genes are TRBV18 and TRBJ2-3; D might be TRBD2 (6 bases). V dropped 3 bases and J dropped 2 bases, with 18 bases sitting between them. The CDR3 loop spans 17 amino acids. CDR1 and CDR2 (germline): KGHSH, LQKENI. The chain's CDR3 is CASSPRRGSGYTDTQYF. In nucleotides, the CDR3 is TGTGCCAGCTCACCCCGCCGGGGGTCTGGTTACACAGATACGCAGTATTTT.

This clonotype showed up just once. The chain uses TRBV15 and TRBJ2-1; 7 bases line up with TRBD1. In germline, CDR1 is LNHNV, CDR2 YYDKDF (reference sequence). Unmatched junction bases numbered 4, after V lost 1 base and J lost 1 base. The CDR3 sequence is 16 residues long. This CDR3 is CATSRARDRSYNEQFF. The CDR3 nucleotides read TGTGCCACCAGCAGAGCTAGGGACAGATCCTACAATGAGCAGTTCTTC.

The rearrangement joins TRBV14 to TRBJ2-1, with 7 bases matching TRBD1. The J segment lost 7 bases and the V segment lost 4 bases, leaving 16 bases of the junction unmatched. The CDR3 runs 17 residues. Germline CDR1 SGHDN, CDR2 FVKESK. This chain's CDR3 is CASSRRGIGGLVNEQFF. In nucleotides, the CDR3 is TGTGCCAGCAGCCGCAGGGGGATTGGGGGATTAGTAAATGAGCAGTTCTTC.

The chain carries TRBV7-9 and TRBJ2-7; tentative D call: TRBD1 (5 bases). Germline CDR1 reads SEHNR; CDR2 reads FQNEAQ (reference sequence). The CDR3 runs 13 residues. The V and J ends lost 5 bases and 4 bases respectively, with 12 bases between them. The CDR3 region has the DNA TGTGCCAGCAGCCCCCTGGGGCAATACGAGCAGTACTTC. It specifies CASSPLGQYEQYF.

This clonotype was picked up one time. The chain has TRBV9 and TRBJ1-4; D is unclear. The length of the CDR3 is 15 residues. Germline CDR1 is SGDLS and CDR2 is YYNGEE. Trimming cost V 0 bases and J 3 bases, with 9 bases left between them. The CDR3 sequence is CASSVAPGANEKLFF. Written as DNA, the CDR3 is TGTGCCAGCAGCGTAGCTCCCGGGGCTAATGAAAAACTGTTTTTT.

The chain has TRBV15 and TRBJ2-7; 13 nucleotides align to TRBD2. The CDR3 contains 17 residues. Per the germline V gene, CDR1 is LNHNV and CDR2 is YYDKDF (reference sequence). V was clipped by 1 base and J by 0 bases; unmatched bases: 3. The CDR3 sequence: CATSRVTSGRSSYEQYF. The CDR3 bases are TGTGCCACCAGCAGAGTGACTAGCGGGAGGAGCTCCTACGAGCAGTACTTC.

V gene TRBV13 combines with J gene TRBJ1-2; the D is unclear. This CDR3 has 12 residues. With 1 base removed from V and 6 bases from J, the gap between germline ends came to 6 bases. The germline V gene encodes CDR1 PRHDT and CDR2 FYEKMQ (reference sequence). The CDR3 loop is CASSLDGNGYTF. In DNA form, the CDR3 reads TGTGCCAGCAGCTTAGACGGGAATGGCTACACCTTC.

The chain couples TRBV29-1 to TRBJ1-3; 8 nucleotides match TRBD1. Germline CDR1 is SQVTM and CDR2 is ANQGSEA. This CDR3 is built from 14 residues. V lost 7 bases and J lost 0; bases outside the gene matches: 5. CDR3 in amino acids: CSARGQVSGNTIYF. The CDR3 DNA follows: TGCAGCGCCAGGGGACAGGTCTCTGGAAACACCATATATTTT.

J is TRBJ2-1 and V is TRBV3-1; 8 nucleotides align to TRBD2. Losses at the gene ends were 3 bases for V and 3 bases for J; bases not matched to a gene: 13. The germline V gene encodes CDR1 LGHDT and CDR2 YNNKEL (reference sequence). The CDR3 has 18 amino acids. The CDR3 loop reads CASSQAASGGVHYNEQFF. CDR3 DNA sequence: TGTGCCAGCAGCCAGGCTGCGTCCGGGGGGGTCCACTACAATGAGCAGTTCTTC.

V gene TRBV5-1 combines with J gene TRBJ2-7, with 12 bases identical to TRBD2. Germline V lookup: CDR1 SGHRS, CDR2 YFSETQ. The CDR3 is 16 amino acids. V lost 0 bases to trimming and J lost 5 bases; unmatched junction nucleotides: 6. The CDR3 bases are TGCGCCAGCAGCTTGGCCGGGACTAGCGGGTACCACGAGCAGTACTTC. Translated, it gives CASSLAGTSGYHEQYF.

The chain uses TRBV5-6 and TRBJ1-5; 8 nucleotides match TRBD1. V trimming: 3 bases; J trimming: 5 bases; junction bases outside the gene matches: 7. CDR1 is SGHDT and CDR2 is YYEEEE in the germline V gene. CDR3 length: 15 residues. The CDR3 coding sequence is TGTGCCAGCAGCTCAATTATGACAGGGGATCAGCCCCAGCATTTT. Translating it yields CASSSIMTGDQPQHF.

The chain employs TRBV6-2 or TRBV6-3 and TRBJ2-1; tentatively, D is TRBD2 (6 bases). The germline V and J ends were trimmed by 4 bases and 9 bases, with 16 bases remaining between them. Germline CDR1 and CDR2: MNHEY and SVGEGT. This CDR3 spans 14 amino acids. CDR3 residues: CASSFASRRGEQFF. In DNA form, the CDR3 reads TGTGCCAGCAGTTTCGCCAGTCGGAGGGGTGAGCAGTTCTTC.

The chain carries TRBV29-1 and TRBJ2-1; 8 nucleotides align to TRBD2. CDR3 length: 18 amino acids. Germline CDR1 and CDR2: SQVTM and ANQGSEA. V shed 3 bases and J 2 bases; nucleotides not matched to a gene: 15. The CDR3 loop is CSVDFGPLGGRTYNEQFF. For the CDR3, the DNA is TGCAGCGTTGATTTTGGGCCGCTTGGCGGGAGGACCTACAATGAGCAGTTCTTC.

The chain uses TRBV2 and TRBJ2-1; the D gene is possibly TRBD1 (6 bases). The CDR3 is 19 residues long. Germline lookup yields CDR1 SNHLY and CDR2 FYNNEI. V was cut by 4 bases and J by 1 base, with 23 bases left in between. The chain's CDR3 is CASSVLGDTGSASYNEQFF. The DNA for the CDR3 is TGTGCCAGCAGTGTCCTGGGGGATACAGGGAGCGCGTCCTACAATGAGCAGTTCTTC.

The chain links TRBV19 to TRBJ2-3; 8 nucleotides match TRBD1. The CDR3 has 15 amino acids. Germline V gene lookup returns CDR1 LNHDA and CDR2 SQIVND (reference sequence). With 10 bases clipped from V and 0 bases from J, the junction kept 9 bases outside the gene matches. The CDR3 is CATSGRGRSTDTQYF. CDR3 nucleotides: TGTGCCACCAGTGGCAGGGGGCGAAGCACAGATACGCAGTATTTT.

The V call is TRBV28, the J call TRBJ2-7, with TRBD1 matching over 8 bases. Germline lookup yields CDR1 MDHEN and CDR2 SYDVKM. V was clipped by 1 base and J by 5 bases; unmatched bases: 10. This CDR3 is built from 16 residues. The CDR3 sequence: CASSLSFRAGGDEQYF. The DNA of the CDR3 is TGTGCCAGCAGTTTATCTTTTCGGGCAGGGGGCGACGAGCAGTACTTC. Based on the CDR3 plus reference TRBV28 and TRBJ2-7, the full variable domain is DVKVTQSSRYLVKRTGEKVFLECVQDMDHENMFWYRQDPGLGLRLIYFSYDVKMKEKGDIPEGYSVSREKKERFSLILESASTNQTSMYLCASSLSFRAGGDEQYFGPGTRLTVT.

The chain recombines TRBV6-2 or TRBV6-3 with TRBJ1-3, with no clear D. The germline gives CDR1 MNHEY, CDR2 SVGEGT. Trimming left V 6 bases short and J 6 bases short, with 18 bases between. The CDR3 covers 15 residues. CDR3 in amino acids: CASRYGWASPNTIYF. The CDR3 nucleotides read TGTGCCAGCAGATACGGGTGGGCTTCGCCAAACACCATATATTTT.

The V gene is TRBV28, the J gene TRBJ2-1; D unresolved. The CDR3 contains 14 residues. In germline, CDR1 is MDHEN, CDR2 SYDVKM. Trimming took 3 bases from V and 6 from J, leaving 12 bases between them. CDR3 bases: TGTGCCAGCAGTTTTGGGTCCCCTACCAATGAGCAGTTCTTC. Its protein product is CASSFGSPTNEQFF. Looking up the rest from reference TRBV28 and TRBJ2-1 gives the full variable domain: DVKVTQSSRYLVKRTGEKVFLECVQDMDHENMFWYRQDPGLGLRLIYFSYDVKMKEKGDIPEGYSVSREKKERFSLILESASTNQTSMYLCASSFGSPTNEQFFGPGTRLTVL.

V usage is TRBV19 and J usage is TRBJ2-1; a weak D match, TRBD2 (5 bases). CDR1 and CDR2 from the germline V gene are LNHDA and SQIVND (reference sequence). V was cut by 3 bases and J by 5 bases, with 14 bases left in between. The CDR3 runs 15 residues. The CDR3 is CASSIGSRIDNEQFF. The CDR3 DNA follows: TGTGCCAGTAGTATTGGGAGCAGAATAGACAATGAGCAGTTCTTC.

The CDR3 loop is CAISESGDYSSTDTQYF. The CDR3 DNA reads as TGTGCCATCAGTGAGTCGGGCGACTACTCTAGCACAGATACGCAGTATTTT. This rearrangement joins TRBV10-3 to TRBJ2-3, with D maybe TRBD2 (5 bases). This CDR3 contains 17 residues. V was shortened by 0 bases and J by 0 bases, with 13 bases between the two germline ends. Germline loops: CDR1 ENHRY, CDR2 SYGVKD.

This rearrangement joins TRBV4-1 to TRBJ2-7; 10 bases are shared with TRBD1. The CDR3 has 15 amino acids. Germline V gene lookup returns CDR1 MGHRA and CDR2 YSYEKL. V was clipped by 3 bases and J by 5 bases; unmatched bases: 7. CDR3 loop: CASSQQGQGPHEQYF. Written as DNA, the CDR3 is TGCGCCAGCAGCCAGCAGGGACAGGGGCCCCACGAGCAGTACTTC.

The V and J genes are TRBV30 and TRBJ1-1; D ambiguous. Trimming cost V 0 bases and J 0 bases, with 8 bases left between them. Germline CDR1 is GTSNPN and CDR2 is SVGIG (reference sequence). The CDR3 extends over 14 amino acids. DNA of the CDR3: TGTGCCTGGAGTGTACCTTCCTTGAACACTGAAGCTTTCTTT. It translates to CAWSVPSLNTEAFF. Full variable domain (rest looked up from reference TRBV30 and TRBJ1-1): SQTIHQWPATLVQPVGSPLSLECTVEGTSNPNLYWYRQAAGRGLQLLFYSVGIGQISSEVPQNLSASRPQDRQFILSSKKLLLSDSGFYLCAWSVPSLNTEAFFGQGTRLTVV.

The chain carries TRBV4-1 and TRBJ2-7; D is ambiguous. V was trimmed by 0 bases and J by 2 bases, leaving 11 bases between them. Germline V lookup: CDR1 MGHRA, CDR2 YSYEKL. This CDR3 is 15 amino acids long. In DNA, the CDR3 is TGCGCCAGCAGCCAAGACTGGCCCCCCCCCTACGAGCAGTACTTC. Translation gives CASSQDWPPPYEQYF.